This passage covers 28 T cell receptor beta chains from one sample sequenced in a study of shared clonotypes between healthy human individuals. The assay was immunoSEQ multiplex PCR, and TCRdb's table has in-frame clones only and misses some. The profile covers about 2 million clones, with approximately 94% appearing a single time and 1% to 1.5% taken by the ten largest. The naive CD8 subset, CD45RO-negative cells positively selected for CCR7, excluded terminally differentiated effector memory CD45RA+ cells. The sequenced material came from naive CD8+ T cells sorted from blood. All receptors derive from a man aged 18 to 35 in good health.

The CDR3 here is CASSLAGQSNYGYTF. In nucleotides, the CDR3 is TGTGCCAGCAGCTTAGCGGGACAGAGTAACTATGGCTACACCTTC. V is TRBV11-1 and J is TRBJ1-2, with TRBD1 matching 7 bases. The CDR3 has 15 residues. Germline V gene sequence: CDR1 SGHAT, CDR2 FQDESV (reference sequence). Trimming removed 0 bases from V and 1 base from J; junction bases left unmatched: 2.

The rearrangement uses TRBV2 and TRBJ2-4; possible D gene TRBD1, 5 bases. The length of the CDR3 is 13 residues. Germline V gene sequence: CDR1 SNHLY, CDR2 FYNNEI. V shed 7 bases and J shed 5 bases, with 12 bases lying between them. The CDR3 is CASMGQDQNIQYF. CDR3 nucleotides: TGTGCCAGCATGGGGCAGGATCAAAACATTCAGTACTTC.

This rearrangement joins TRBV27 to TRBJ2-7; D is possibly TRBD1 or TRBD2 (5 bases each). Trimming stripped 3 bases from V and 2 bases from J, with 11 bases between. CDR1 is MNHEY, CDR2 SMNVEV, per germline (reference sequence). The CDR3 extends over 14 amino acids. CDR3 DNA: TGTGCCAGCAGTTTCCTGGGGGACGCCTACGAGCAGTACTTC. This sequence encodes CASSFLGDAYEQYF.

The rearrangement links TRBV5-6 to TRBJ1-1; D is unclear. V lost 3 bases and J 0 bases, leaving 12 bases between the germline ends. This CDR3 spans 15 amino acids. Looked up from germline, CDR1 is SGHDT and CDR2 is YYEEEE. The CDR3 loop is CASSSNGEMNTEAFF. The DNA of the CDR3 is TGTGCCAGCAGCTCAAACGGGGAAATGAACACTGAAGCTTTCTTT.

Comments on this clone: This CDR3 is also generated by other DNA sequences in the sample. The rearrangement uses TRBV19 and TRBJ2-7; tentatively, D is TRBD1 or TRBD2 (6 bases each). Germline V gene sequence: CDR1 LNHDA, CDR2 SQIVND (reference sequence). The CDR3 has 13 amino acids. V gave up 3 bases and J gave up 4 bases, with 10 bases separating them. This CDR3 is CASSIGGGYEQYF. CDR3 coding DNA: TGTGCCAGTAGTATCGGAGGGGGATACGAGCAGTACTTC.

The DNA for the CDR3 is TGCAGCGTTGCGGGGACAGACGACTCTGGAAACACCATATATTTT. This translates into CSVAGTDDSGNTIYF. The chain recombines TRBV29-1 with TRBJ1-3; 7 bases match TRBD1. The CDR3 loop spans 15 amino acids. Trimming removed 4 bases from V and 0 bases from J; junction bases left unmatched: 6. Germline CDR1 SQVTM, CDR2 ANQGSEA.

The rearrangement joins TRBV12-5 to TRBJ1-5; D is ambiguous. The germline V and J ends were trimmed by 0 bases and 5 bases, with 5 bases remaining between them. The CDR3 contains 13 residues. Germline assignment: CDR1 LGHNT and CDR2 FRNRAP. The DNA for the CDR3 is TGTGCTAGTGGTTTGGTGAGGTATCAGCCCCAGCATTTT. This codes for CASGLVRYQPQHF.

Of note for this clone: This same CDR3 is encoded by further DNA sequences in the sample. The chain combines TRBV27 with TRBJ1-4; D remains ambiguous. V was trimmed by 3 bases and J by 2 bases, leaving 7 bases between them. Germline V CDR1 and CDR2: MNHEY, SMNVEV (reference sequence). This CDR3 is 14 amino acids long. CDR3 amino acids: CASSLVGTNEKLFF. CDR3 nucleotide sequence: TGTGCCAGCAGTTTGGTTGGGACTAATGAAAAACTGTTTTTT.

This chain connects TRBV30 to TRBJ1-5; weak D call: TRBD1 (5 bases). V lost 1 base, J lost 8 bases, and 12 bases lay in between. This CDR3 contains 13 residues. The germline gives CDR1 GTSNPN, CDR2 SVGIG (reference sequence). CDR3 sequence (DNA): TGTGCCTGGAGTGGTACGGGGGTTGAGCCCCAGCATTTT. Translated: CAWSGTGVEPQHF.

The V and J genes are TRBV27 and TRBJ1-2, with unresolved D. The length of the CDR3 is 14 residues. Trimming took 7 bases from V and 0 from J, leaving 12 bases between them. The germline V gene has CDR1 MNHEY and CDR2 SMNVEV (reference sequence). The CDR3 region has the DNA TGTGCCAGCACTTCAATAGGGACTAACTATGGCTACACCTTC. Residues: CASTSIGTNYGYTF.

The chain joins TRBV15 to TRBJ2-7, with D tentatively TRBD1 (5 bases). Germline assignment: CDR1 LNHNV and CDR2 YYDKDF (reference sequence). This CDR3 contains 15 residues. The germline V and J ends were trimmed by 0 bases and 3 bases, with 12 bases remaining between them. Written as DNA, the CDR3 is TGTGCCACCAGCAGAGATTCGGACCAGGGCTACGAGCAGTACTTC. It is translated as CATSRDSDQGYEQYF.

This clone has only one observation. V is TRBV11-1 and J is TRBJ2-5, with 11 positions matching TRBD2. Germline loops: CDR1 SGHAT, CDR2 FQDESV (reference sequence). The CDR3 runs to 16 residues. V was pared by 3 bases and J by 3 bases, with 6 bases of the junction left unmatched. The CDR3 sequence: CASSLEGSGGEETQYF. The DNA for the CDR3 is TGTGCCAGCAGCTTGGAGGGTAGCGGGGGGGAAGAGACCCAGTACTTC.

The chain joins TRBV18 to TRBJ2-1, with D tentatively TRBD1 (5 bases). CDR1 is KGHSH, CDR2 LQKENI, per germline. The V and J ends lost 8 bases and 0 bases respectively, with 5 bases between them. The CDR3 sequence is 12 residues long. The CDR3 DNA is TGTGCCAGCGGACACTCCTACAATGAGCAGTTCTTC. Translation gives CASGHSYNEQFF. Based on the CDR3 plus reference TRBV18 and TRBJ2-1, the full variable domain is NAGVMQNPRHLVRRRGQEARLRCSPMKGHSHVYWYRQLPEEGLKFMVYLQKENIIDESGMPKERFSAEFPKEGPSILRIQQVVRGDSAAYFCASGHSYNEQFFGPGTRLTVL.

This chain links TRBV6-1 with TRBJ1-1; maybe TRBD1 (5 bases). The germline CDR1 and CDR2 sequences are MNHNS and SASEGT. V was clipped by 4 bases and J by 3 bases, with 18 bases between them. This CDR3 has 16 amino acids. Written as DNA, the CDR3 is TGTGCCAGCAGTGTAGACAGCTTCTATAGAGACACTGAAGCTTTCTTT. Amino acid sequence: CASSVDSFYRDTEAFF.

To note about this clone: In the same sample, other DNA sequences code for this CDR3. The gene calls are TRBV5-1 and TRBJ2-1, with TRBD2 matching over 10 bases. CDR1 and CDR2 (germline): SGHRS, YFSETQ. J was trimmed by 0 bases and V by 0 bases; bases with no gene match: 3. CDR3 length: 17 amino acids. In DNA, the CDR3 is TGCGCCAGCAGCTTGGGCCTAGCGGGGGCCTCCTACAATGAGCAGTTCTTC. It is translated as CASSLGLAGASYNEQFF.

CDR3 sequence reads: CSVERQLTNYGYTF. CDR3 DNA: TGCAGCGTTGAACGACAGCTTACTAACTATGGCTACACCTTC. The chain carries TRBV29-1 and TRBJ1-2; a weak D match, TRBD1 (5 bases). Germline V lookup: CDR1 SQVTM, CDR2 ANQGSEA. The CDR3 consists of 14 residues. V shed 2 bases and J shed 0 bases, with 10 bases lying between them.

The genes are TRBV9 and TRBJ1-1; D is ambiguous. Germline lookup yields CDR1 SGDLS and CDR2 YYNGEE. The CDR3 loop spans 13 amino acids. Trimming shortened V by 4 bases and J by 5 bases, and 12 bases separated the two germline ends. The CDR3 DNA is TGTGCCAGCAGCCCAGAGGTAGGGACTGAAGCTTTCTTT. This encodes CASSPEVGTEAFF.

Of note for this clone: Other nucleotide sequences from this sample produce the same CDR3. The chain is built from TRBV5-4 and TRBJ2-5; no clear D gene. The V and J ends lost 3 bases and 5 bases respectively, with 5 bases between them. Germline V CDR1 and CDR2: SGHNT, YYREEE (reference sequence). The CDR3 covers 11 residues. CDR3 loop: CASSSGETQYF. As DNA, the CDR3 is TGTGCCAGCAGCTCGGGTGAGACCCAGTACTTC.

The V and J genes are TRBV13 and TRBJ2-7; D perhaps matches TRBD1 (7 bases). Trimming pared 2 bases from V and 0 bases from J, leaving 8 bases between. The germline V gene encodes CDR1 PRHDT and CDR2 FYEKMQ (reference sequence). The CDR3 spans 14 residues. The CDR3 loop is CASSLQGGSYEQYF. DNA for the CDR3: TGTGCCAGCAGCTTACAGGGGGGCTCCTACGAGCAGTACTTC.

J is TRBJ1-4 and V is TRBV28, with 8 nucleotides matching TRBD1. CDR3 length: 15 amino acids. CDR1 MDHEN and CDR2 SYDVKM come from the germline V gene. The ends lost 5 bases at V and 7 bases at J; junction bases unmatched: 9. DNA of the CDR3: TGTGCCAGCAGTCCCACCAGGGGGCTGGGTGAAAAACTGTTTTTT. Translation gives CASSPTRGLGEKLFF.

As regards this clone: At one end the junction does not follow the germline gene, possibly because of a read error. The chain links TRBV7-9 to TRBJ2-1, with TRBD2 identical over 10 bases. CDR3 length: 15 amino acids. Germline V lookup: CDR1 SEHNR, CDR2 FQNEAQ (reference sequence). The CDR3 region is CASSPTSGLVNGQFF. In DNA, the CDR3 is TGTGCCAGCAGCCCGACTAGCGGGCTTGTCAATGGGCAGTTCTTC.

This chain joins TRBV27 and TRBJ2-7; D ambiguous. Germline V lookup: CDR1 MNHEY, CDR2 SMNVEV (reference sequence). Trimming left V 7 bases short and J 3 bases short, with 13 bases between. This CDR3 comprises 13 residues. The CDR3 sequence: CASTAPGLYEQYF. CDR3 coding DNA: TGTGCCAGCACCGCACCGGGCCTCTACGAGCAGTACTTC.

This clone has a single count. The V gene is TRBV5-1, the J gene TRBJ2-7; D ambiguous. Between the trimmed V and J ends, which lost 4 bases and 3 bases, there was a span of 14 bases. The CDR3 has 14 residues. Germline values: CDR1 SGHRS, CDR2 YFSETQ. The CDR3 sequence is CASSIGLGNYEQYF. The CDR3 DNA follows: TGCGCCAGCAGCATAGGATTAGGGAACTACGAGCAGTACTTC.

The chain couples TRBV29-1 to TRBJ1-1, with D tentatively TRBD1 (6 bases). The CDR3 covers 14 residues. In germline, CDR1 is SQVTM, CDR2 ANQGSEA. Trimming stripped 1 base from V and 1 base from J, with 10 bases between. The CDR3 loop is CSVEAPDRNTEAFF. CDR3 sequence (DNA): TGCAGCGTTGAAGCTCCGGACAGGAACACTGAAGCTTTCTTT.

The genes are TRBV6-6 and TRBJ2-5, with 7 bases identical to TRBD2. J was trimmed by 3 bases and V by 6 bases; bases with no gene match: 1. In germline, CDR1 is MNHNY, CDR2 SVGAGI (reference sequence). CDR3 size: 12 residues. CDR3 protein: CASRAGEETQYF. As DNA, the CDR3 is TGTGCCAGCAGGGCGGGGGAAGAGACCCAGTACTTC.

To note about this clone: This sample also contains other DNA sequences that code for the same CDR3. The CDR3 reads CASSQVAQGSSYEQYF. The CDR3 DNA sequence: TGCGCCAGCAGCCAAGTGGCCCAGGGGAGCTCCTACGAGCAGTACTTC. This chain links TRBV4-1 with TRBJ2-7; the D gene is possibly TRBD1 (6 bases). The CDR3 contains 16 residues. Trimming stripped 1 base from V and 0 bases from J, with 13 bases between. CDR1 MGHRA and CDR2 YSYEKL come from the germline V gene.

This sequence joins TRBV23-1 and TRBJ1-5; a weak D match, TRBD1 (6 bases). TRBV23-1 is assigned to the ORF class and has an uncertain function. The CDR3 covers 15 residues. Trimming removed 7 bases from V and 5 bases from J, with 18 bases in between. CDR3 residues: CASNWGPKRHQPQHF. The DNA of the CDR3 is TGCGCCAGCAATTGGGGGCCTAAGCGCCATCAGCCCCAGCATTTT.

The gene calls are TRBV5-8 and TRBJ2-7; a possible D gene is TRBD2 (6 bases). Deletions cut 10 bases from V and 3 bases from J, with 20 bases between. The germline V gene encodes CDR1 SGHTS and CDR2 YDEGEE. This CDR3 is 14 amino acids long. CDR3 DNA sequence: TGTGCCTCCTCACTGGGCGGGGATAGCTACGAGCAGTACTTC. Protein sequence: CASSLGGDSYEQYF.